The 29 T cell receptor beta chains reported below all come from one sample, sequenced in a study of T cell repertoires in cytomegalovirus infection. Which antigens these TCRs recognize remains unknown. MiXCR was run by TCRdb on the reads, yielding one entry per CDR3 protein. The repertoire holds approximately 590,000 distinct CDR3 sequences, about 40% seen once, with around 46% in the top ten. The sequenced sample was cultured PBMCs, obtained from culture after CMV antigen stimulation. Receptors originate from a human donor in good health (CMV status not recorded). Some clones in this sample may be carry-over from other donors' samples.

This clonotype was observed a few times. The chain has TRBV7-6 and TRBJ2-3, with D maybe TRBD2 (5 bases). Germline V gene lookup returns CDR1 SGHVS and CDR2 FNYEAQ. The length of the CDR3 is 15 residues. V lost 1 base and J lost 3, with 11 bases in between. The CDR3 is CASSLEGEGTDTQYF. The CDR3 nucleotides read TGTGCCAGCAGCTTAGAGGGTGAGGGAACAGATACGCAGTATTTT.

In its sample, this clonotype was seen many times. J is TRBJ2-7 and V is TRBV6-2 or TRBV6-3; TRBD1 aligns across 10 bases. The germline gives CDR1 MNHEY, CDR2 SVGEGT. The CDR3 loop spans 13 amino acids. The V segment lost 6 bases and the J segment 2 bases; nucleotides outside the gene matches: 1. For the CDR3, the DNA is TGTGCCAGCAGGGGGACAGGGGCCTACGAGCAGTACTTC. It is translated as CASRGTGAYEQYF.

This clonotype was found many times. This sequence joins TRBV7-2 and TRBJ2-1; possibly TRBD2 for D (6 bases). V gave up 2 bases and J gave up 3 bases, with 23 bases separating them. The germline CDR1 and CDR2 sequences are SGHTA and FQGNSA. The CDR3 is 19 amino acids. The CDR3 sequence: CASSLRGASVTGDYNEQFF. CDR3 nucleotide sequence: TGTGCCAGCAGCTTAAGAGGCGCTAGCGTGACGGGTGACTACAATGAGCAGTTCTTC.

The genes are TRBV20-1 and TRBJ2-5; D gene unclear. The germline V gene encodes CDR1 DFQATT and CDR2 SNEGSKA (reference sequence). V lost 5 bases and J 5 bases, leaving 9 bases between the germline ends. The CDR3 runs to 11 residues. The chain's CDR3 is CSAAPGETQYF. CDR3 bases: TGCAGTGCTGCGCCTGGGGAGACCCAGTACTTC.

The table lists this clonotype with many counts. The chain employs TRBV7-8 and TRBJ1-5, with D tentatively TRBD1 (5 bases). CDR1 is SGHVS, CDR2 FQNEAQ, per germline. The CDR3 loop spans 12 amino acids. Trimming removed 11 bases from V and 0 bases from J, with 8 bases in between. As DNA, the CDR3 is TGTGCCTCGGGGGATAGCAATCAGCCCCAGCATTTT. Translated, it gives CASGDSNQPQHF.

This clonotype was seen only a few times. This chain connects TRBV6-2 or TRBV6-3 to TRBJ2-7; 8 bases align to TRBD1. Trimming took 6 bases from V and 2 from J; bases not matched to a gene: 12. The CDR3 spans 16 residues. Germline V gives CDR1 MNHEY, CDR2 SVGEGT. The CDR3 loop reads CASSSLGTGSTYEQYF. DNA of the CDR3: TGTGCCAGCAGCTCACTTGGGACAGGAAGCACCTACGAGCAGTACTTC.

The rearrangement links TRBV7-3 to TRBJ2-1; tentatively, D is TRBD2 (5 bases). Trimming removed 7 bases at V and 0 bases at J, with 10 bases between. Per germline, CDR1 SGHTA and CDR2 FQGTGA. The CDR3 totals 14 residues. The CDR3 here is CASTEGISYNEQFF. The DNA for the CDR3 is TGTGCCAGCACCGAGGGAATCTCCTACAATGAGCAGTTCTTC.

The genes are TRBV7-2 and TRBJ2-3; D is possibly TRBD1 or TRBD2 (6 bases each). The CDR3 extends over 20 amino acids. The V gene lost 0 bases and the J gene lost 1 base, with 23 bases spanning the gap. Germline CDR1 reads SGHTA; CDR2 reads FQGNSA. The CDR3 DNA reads TGTGCCAGCAGCTTAGCAACCCTAATATCGTGGGGGGCCCGCACAGATACGCAGTATTTT. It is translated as CASSLATLISWGARTDTQYF.

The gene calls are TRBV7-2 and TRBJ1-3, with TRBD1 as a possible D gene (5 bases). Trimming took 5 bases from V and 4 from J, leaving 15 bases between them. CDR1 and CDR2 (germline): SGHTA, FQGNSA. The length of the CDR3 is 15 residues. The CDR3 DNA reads TGTGCCAGCAGCCTACAAGGGACGATCGGAAACACCATATATTTT. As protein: CASSLQGTIGNTIYF.

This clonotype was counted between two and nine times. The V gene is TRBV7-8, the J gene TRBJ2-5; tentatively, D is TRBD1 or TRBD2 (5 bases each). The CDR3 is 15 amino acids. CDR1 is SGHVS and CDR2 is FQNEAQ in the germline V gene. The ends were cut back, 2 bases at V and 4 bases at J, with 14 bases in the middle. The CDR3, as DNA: TGTGCCAGCAGCTTATATGTGGGGGTTTCAGAGACCCAGTACTTC. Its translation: CASSLYVGVSETQYF.

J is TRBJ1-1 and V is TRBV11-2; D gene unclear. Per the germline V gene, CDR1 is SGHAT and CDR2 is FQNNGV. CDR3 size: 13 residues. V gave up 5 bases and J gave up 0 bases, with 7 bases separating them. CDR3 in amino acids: CASSVAMNTEAFF. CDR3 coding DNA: TGTGCCAGCAGCGTCGCTATGAACACTGAAGCTTTCTTT.

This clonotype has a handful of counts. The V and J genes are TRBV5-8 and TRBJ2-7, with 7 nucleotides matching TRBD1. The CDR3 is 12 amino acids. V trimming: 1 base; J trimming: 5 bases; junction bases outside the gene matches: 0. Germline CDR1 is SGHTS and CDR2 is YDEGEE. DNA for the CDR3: TGTGCCAGCAGCTTGACAGGGGACGAGCAGTACTTC. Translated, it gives CASSLTGDEQYF.

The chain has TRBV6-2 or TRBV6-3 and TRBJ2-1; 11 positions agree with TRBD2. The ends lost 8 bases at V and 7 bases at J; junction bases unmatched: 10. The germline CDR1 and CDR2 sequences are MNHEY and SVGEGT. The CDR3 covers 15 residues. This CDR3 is CASRLAGGPLNEQFF. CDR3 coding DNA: TGTGCCAGCCGATTAGCGGGAGGGCCTTTAAATGAGCAGTTCTTC.

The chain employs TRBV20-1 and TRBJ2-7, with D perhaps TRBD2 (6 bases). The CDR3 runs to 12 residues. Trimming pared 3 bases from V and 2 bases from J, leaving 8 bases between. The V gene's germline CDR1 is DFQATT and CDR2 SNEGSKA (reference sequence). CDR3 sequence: CSARWGAYEQYF. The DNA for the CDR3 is TGCAGTGCTAGGTGGGGGGCCTACGAGCAGTACTTC.

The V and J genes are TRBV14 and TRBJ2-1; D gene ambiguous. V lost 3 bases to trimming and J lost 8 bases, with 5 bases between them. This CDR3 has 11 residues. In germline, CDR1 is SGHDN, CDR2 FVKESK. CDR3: CASSHGYEQFF. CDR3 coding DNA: TGTGCCAGCAGCCACGGGTATGAGCAGTTCTTC.

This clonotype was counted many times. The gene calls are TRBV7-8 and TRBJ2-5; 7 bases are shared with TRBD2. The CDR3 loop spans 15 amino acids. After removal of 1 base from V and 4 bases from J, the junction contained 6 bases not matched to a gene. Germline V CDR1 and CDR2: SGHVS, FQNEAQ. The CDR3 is CASSLVGGGGETQYF. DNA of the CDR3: TGTGCCAGCAGCTTAGTCGGTGGGGGGGGAGAGACCCAGTACTTC.

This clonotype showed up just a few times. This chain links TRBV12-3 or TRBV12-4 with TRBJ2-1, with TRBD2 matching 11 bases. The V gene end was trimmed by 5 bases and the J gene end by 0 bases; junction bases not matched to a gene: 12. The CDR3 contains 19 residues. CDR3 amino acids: CASSVPPGLAEISYNEQFF. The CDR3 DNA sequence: TGTGCCAGCAGTGTACCTCCGGGACTAGCGGAAATCTCCTACAATGAGCAGTTCTTC.

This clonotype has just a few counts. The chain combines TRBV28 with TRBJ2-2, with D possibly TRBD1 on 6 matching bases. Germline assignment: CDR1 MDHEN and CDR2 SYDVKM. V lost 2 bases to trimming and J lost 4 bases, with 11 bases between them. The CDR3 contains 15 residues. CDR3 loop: CASSLTGMPTGELFF. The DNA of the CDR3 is TGTGCCAGCAGTTTAACAGGGATGCCCACCGGGGAGCTGTTTTTT. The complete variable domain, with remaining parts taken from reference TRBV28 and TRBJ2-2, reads DVKVTQSSRYLVKRTGEKVFLECVQDMDHENMFWYRQDPGLGLRLIYFSYDVKMKEKGDIPEGYSVSREKKERFSLILESASTNQTSMYLCASSLTGMPTGELFFGEGSRLTVL.

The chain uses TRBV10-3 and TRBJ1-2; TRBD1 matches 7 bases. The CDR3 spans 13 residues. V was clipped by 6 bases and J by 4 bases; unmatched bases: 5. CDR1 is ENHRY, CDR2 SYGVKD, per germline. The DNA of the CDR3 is TGTGCCATCAGGACGGACAGGTCCTATGGCTACACCTTC. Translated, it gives CAIRTDRSYGYTF.

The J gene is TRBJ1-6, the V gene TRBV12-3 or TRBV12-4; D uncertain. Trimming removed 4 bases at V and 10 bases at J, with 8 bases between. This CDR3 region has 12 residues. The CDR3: CASSSLKSPLHF. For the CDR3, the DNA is TGTGCCAGCAGTTCCCTAAAATCACCCCTCCACTTT.

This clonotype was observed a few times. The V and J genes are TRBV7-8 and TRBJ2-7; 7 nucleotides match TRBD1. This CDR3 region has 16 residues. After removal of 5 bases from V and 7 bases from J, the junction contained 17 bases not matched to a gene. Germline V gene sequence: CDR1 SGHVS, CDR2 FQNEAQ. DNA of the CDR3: TGTGCCAGCAGCCTCCTGGGACAGTCCCTTATACGAGAGCAGTACTTC. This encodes CASSLLGQSLIREQYF.

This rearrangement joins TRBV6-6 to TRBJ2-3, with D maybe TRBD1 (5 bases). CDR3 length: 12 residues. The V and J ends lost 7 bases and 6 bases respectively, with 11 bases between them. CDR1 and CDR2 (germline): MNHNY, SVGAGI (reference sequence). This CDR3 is CASITPGDTQYF. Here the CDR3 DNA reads TGTGCCAGCATCACGCCAGGGGATACGCAGTATTTT.

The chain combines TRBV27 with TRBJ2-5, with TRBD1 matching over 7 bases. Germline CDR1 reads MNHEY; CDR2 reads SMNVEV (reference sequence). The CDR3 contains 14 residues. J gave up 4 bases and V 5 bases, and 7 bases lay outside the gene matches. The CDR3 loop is CASSPRGLGETQYF. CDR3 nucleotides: TGTGCCAGCAGTCCAAGGGGGCTCGGAGAGACCCAGTACTTC.

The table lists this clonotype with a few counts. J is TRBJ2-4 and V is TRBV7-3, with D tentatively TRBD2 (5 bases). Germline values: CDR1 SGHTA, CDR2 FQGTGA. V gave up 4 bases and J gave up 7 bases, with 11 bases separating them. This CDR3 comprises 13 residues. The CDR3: CASSSPLGNIQYF. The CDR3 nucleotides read TGTGCCAGCAGCTCCCCACTAGGGAACATTCAGTACTTC. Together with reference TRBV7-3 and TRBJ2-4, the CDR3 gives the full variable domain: GAGVSQTPSNKVTEKGKYVELRCDPISGHTALYWYRQSLGQGPEFLIYFQGTGAADDSGLPNDRFFAVRPEGSVSTLKIQRTERGDSAVYLCASSSPLGNIQYFGAGTRLSVL.

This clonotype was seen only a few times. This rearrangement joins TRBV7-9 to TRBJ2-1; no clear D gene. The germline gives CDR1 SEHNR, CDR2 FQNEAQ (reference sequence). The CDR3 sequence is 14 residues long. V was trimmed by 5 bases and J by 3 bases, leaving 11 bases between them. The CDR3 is CASSPPGDYNEQFF. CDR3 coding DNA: TGTGCCAGCAGCCCCCCAGGCGACTACAATGAGCAGTTCTTC.

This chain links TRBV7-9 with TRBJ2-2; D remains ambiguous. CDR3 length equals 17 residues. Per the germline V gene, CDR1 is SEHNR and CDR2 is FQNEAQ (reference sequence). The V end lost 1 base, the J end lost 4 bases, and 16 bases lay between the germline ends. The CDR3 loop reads CASSLVRFLTPTGELFF. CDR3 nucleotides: TGTGCCAGCAGCTTAGTTCGCTTCTTGACCCCCACCGGGGAGCTGTTTTTT.

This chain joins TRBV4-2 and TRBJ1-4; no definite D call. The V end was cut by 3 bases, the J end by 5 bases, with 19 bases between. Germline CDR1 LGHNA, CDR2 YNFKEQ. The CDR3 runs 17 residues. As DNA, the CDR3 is TGTGCCAGCAGCCATCCCACACTGCGTCTGGGGAATGAAAAACTGTTTTTT. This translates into CASSHPTLRLGNEKLFF.

CDR3 DNA: TGTGCCAGCAGTAAAGACCAATACTACGAGCAGTACTTC. Protein: CASSKDQYYEQYF. The V gene is TRBV11-2, the J gene TRBJ2-7; no definite D call. The V end lost 6 bases, the J end lost 3 bases, and 12 bases lay between the germline ends. The germline V gene has CDR1 SGHAT and CDR2 FQNNGV. The CDR3 is 13 residues long.

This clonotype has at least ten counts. The DNA of the CDR3 is TGTGCCAGCAGGGGGACTAGCGGGGGACCAGATACGCAGTATTTT. This translates into CASRGTSGGPDTQYF. This chain connects TRBV6-1 to TRBJ2-3; 14 bases are a match to TRBD2. Germline values: CDR1 MNHNS, CDR2 SASEGT. The junction had 3 bases not matched to a gene; V was cut back by 6 bases and J by 4 bases. The CDR3 extends over 15 amino acids.